This TCR beta chain was retrieved from a study of blood T cell repertoires in COVID-19. The wider study: Donors in the United States, Italy and Spain gave samples during acute or convalescent COVID-19. Sources were T cells, B-cell-depleted T cells, or PBMCs; the material itself was cDNA or gDNA.

Germline CDR1 and CDR2: SGHTA and FQGTGA. The CDR3 covers 16 residues. The junction had 1 base not matched to a gene; V was cut back by 3 bases and J by 3 bases. Authors' methods: Amplification of reference gene primers provided the estimated nucleated cell counts. Only in-frame clones appear in the TCRdb table, and some are missing; sequencing was by immunoSEQ multiplex PCR. V and J calls and clone size are given by that table; D and trimming were obtained from the DNA. The sample holds fewer than 200,000 clones, roughly 89% seen once. The sample comprised peripheral blood. J is TRBJ2-3 and V is TRBV7-3; TRBD2 agrees at 15 bases. The receptor was derived from a woman aged 55-70 years who had recovered from COVID-19. CDR3 DNA sequence: TGTGCCAGCAGCTTCGGGACTAGCGGGGGGACAGATACGCAGTATTTT. This encodes CASSFGTSGGTDTQYF.